A selection of T cell receptor beta chains follows, all from one sample in a study of cytomegalovirus exposure and HLA in healthy donors. Method: immunoSEQ multiplex PCR; TCRdb's copy keeps in-frame clones and lacks some. Of about 120,000 clones in the sample, approximately 76% were seen once. Sequenced material: PBMCs. All receptors derive from a man between 50 and 59 years old in good health and CMV-seropositive. Both conserved end residues are part of each CDR3. The D gene is left open where the match is weak. Part of the rows lack a size; the others show once, few, many or a class for expanded clones.

v_call: TRBV29-1; j_call: TRBJ1-1; d_call: TRBD1; clone_size: .; cdr3_aa: CSALTNRGEWNTEAFF; cdr3_nt: TGCAGCGCCCTAACAAACAGGGGGGAATGGAACACTGAAGCTTTCTTT
v_call: TRBV6-5; j_call: TRBJ1-6; d_call: .; clone_size: .; cdr3_aa: CASSLEGSPLHF; cdr3_nt: TGTGCCAGCAGCTTGGAGGGTTCACCCCTCCACTTT
v_call: TRBV5-6; j_call: TRBJ1-6; d_call: .; clone_size: .; cdr3_aa: CASSPNPGNNSPLHF; cdr3_nt: TGTGCCAGCAGCCCAAACCCGGGGAATAATTCACCCCTCCACTTT
v_call: TRBV27; j_call: TRBJ1-4; d_call: TRBD1; clone_size: .; cdr3_aa: CASSLPDRPLGDREDATNEKLFF; cdr3_nt: TGTGCCAGCAGTTTACCCGACAGGCCCTTAGGGGACAGGGAGGATGCAACTAATGAAAAACTGTTTTTT
v_call: TRBV5-1; j_call: TRBJ2-1; d_call: TRBD1; clone_size: .; cdr3_aa: CASSQTYGTGEFF; cdr3_nt: TGCGCCAGCAGCCAGACCTACGGGACAGGGGAGTTCTTC
v_call: TRBV18; j_call: TRBJ2-5; d_call: TRBD1; clone_size: few; cdr3_aa: CASSLTGLPLQETQYF; cdr3_nt: TGTGCCAGCTCCTTGACAGGGCTCCCCTTGCAAGAGACCCAGTACTTC
v_call: TRBV10-3; j_call: TRBJ2-5; d_call: .; clone_size: .; cdr3_aa: CAISESGWQETQYF; cdr3_nt: TGTGCCATCAGTGAGTCCGGGTGGCAAGAGACCCAGTACTTC
v_call: TRBV19; j_call: TRBJ1-4; d_call: TRBD1; clone_size: .; cdr3_aa: CASSPTGGDEKLFF; cdr3_nt: TGTGCCAGTAGTCCTACAGGGGGCGATGAAAAACTGTTTTTT
v_call: TRBV4-1; j_call: TRBJ1-5; d_call: .; clone_size: few; cdr3_aa: CASSQEGGGQPQHF; cdr3_nt: TGCGCCAGCAGCCAAGAGGGTGGAGGTCAGCCCCAGCATTTT
v_call: TRBV19; j_call: TRBJ1-1; d_call: TRBD1; clone_size: .; cdr3_aa: CASRREGTVTEAFF; cdr3_nt: TGTGCCAGTAGGCGGGAAGGGACAGTCACTGAAGCTTTCTTT
v_call: TRBV6-1; j_call: TRBJ1-1; d_call: .; clone_size: .; cdr3_aa: CASSEVVVNTEAFF; cdr3_nt: TGTGCCAGCAGTGAAGTAGTGGTGAACACTGAAGCTTTCTTT
v_call: TRBV5-8; j_call: TRBJ1-3; d_call: .; clone_size: few; cdr3_aa: CASSRGMDSGNTIYF; cdr3_nt: TGTGCCAGCAGCCGAGGTATGGACTCTGGAAACACCATATATTTT
v_call: TRBV6-5; j_call: TRBJ2-7; d_call: .; clone_size: .; cdr3_aa: CASSFTGGGGEQYF; cdr3_nt: TGTGCCAGCAGTTTCACAGGGGGGGGCGGCGAGCAGTACTTC
v_call: TRBV28; j_call: TRBJ2-5; d_call: .; clone_size: .; cdr3_aa: CASQGLQETQYF; cdr3_nt: TGTGCCAGCCAGGGACTGCAAGAGACCCAGTACTTC
v_call: TRBV25-1; j_call: TRBJ1-6; d_call: .; clone_size: .; cdr3_aa: CASGHTGNTSPLHF; cdr3_nt: TGTGCCAGCGGCCATACAGGGAATACTTCACCCCTCCACTTT
v_call: TRBV4-3; j_call: TRBJ1-2; d_call: TRBD1; clone_size: .; cdr3_aa: CASSQDRGDYGYTF; cdr3_nt: TGCGCCAGCAGCCAGGACAGGGGGGACTATGGCTACACCTTC
v_call: TRBV29-1; j_call: TRBJ2-7; d_call: .; clone_size: .; cdr3_aa: CSVERRGRVAYEQYF; cdr3_nt: TGCAGCGTTGAGCGTAGGGGCAGGGTGGCCTACGAGCAGTACTTC
v_call: TRBV6-5; j_call: TRBJ1-4; d_call: TRBD1; clone_size: once; cdr3_aa: CASSYSDRAGEKLFF; cdr3_nt: TGTGCCAGCAGTTACTCGGACAGGGCTGGTGAAAAACTGTTTTTT
v_call: TRBV13; j_call: TRBJ2-3; d_call: .; clone_size: .; cdr3_aa: CASSLGLSENIVNTQYF; cdr3_nt: TGTGCCAGCAGCTTAGGCCTTTCGGAGAACATCGTGAATACGCAGTATTTT
v_call: TRBV10-1; j_call: TRBJ2-3; d_call: .; clone_size: few; cdr3_aa: CASSDPAGRTDTQYF; cdr3_nt: TGCGCCAGCAGTGACCCTGCGGGAAGAACAGATACGCAGTATTTT
v_call: TRBV7-2; j_call: TRBJ1-2; d_call: .; clone_size: .; cdr3_aa: CASSLRVGEANYGYTF; cdr3_nt: TGTGCCAGCAGCTTAAGGGTAGGGGAAGCTAACTATGGCTACACCTTC
v_call: TRBV5-6; j_call: TRBJ2-7; d_call: .; clone_size: .; cdr3_aa: CASSPGGLEQYF; cdr3_nt: TGTGCCAGCAGCCCCGGGGGGCTCGAGCAGTACTTC
v_call: TRBV7-2; j_call: TRBJ2-7; d_call: TRBD2; clone_size: .; cdr3_aa: CASSPTSGRSYEQYF; cdr3_nt: TGTGCCAGCAGCCCTACTAGCGGGAGAAGTTACGAGCAGTACTTC
v_call: TRBV16; j_call: TRBJ2-2; d_call: TRBD2; clone_size: few; cdr3_aa: CASSQDRLADTGELFF; cdr3_nt: TGTGCCAGCAGCCAAGATAGACTAGCGGACACCGGGGAGCTGTTTTTT
v_call: TRBV7-2; j_call: TRBJ2-7; d_call: .; clone_size: .; cdr3_aa: CASSSPSSYEQYF; cdr3_nt: TGTGCCAGCAGCTCCCCGAGCTCCTACGAGCAGTACTTC